This TCR beta chain was sequenced in a study of blood T cell repertoires in COVID-19. In the study overall: Acute-phase and convalescent COVID-19 samples originated in the United States, Italy and Spain. PBMCs, B-cell-depleted T cells, or T cells provided the cDNA or gDNA that made up the material.

Methods used by the authors: Reference gene primer amplification gave estimated nucleated cell counts. The repertoire was sequenced with immunoSEQ multiplex PCR; TCRdb's copy has only in-frame clones and lacks some. From that table come the V and J calls and clone size; the DNA was used to work out D and trimming. Of a few hundred thousand clones in the sample, approximately 86% are singletons; the top ten hold 3%. This clone appeared a single time. The germline gives CDR1 MNHEY, CDR2 SVGAGI. There are 16 residues in the CDR3. Deletions cut 8 bases from V and 4 bases from J, with 20 bases between. Sequenced: peripheral blood. This chain uses TRBV6-5 with TRBJ2-2, with a possible D match to TRBD2 (6 bases). The sequence derives from a human donor in a cohort sampled during active COVID-19. The CDR3 DNA follows: TGTGCCAGCCGTTCCCAAGCGGGTTCTAGCACCGGGGAGCTGTTTTTT. The encoded protein is CASRSQAGSSTGELFF.